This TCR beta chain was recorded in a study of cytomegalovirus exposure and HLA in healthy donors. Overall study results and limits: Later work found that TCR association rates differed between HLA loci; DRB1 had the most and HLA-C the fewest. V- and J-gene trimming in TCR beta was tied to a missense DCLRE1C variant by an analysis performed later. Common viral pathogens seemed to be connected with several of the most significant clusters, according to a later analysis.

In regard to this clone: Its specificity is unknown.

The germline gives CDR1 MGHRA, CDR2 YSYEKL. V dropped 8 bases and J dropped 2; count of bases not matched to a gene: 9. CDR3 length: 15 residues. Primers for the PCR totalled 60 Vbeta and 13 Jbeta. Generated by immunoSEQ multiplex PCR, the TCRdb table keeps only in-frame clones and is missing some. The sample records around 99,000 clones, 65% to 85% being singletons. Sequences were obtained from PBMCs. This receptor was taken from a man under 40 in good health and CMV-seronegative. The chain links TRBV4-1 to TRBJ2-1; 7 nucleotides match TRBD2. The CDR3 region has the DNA TGCGCCAGCGCGGGGCTAGCGGAAGCCTACAATGAGCAGTTCTTC. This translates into CASAGLAEAYNEQFF.